This T cell receptor beta chain was recovered during a study of blood T cell repertoires in COVID-19. Profiled with immunoSEQ multiplex PCR; TCRdb holds only in-frame clones, not every one. The sample carries roughly 200,000 clones, approximately 85% recorded once. The ends lost 8 bases at V and 6 bases at J; junction bases unmatched: 3. This CDR3 comprises 11 residues. CDR1 MNHEY and CDR2 SMNVEV come from the germline V gene (reference sequence). The genes are TRBV27 and TRBJ1-2; 7 nucleotides match TRBD1. The sequence was obtained from a human donor with active or convalescent COVID-19. The donor label of this sample is uncertain. The sequencing sample was made of peripheral blood. Here the CDR3 reads CASSRGDGYTF. CDR3 bases: TGTGCCAGCTCCAGGGGGGATGGCTACACCTTC.